Sequencing of this TCR beta chain was carried out in a study of T cells in tuberculosis. This CDR3 contains 15 residues. Germline CDR1 and CDR2: SEHNR and FQNEAQ (reference sequence). V dropped 0 bases and J dropped 5; count of bases not matched to a gene: 7. The sample's time point: new active TB diagnosis, blood taken before or within 7 days of starting treatment. Each patient had positive sputum smear microscopy and/or positive culture. Here immunoSEQ multiplex PCR was the method, and the copy in TCRdb shows in-frame clones only, minus some. The data show 20,000 to 25,000 clones, with 70% to 90% seen just once and about 15% held by the top ten.

The chain is built from TRBV7-9 and TRBJ2-7; 7 nucleotides align to TRBD2. The receptor was derived from an adult with tuberculosis. The source was PBMCs, collected at tuberculosis diagnosis. CDR3 in amino acids: CASSLATRGIDEQYF. CDR3 nucleotides: TGTGCCAGCAGCTTAGCGACGCGGGGGATTGACGAGCAGTACTTC.